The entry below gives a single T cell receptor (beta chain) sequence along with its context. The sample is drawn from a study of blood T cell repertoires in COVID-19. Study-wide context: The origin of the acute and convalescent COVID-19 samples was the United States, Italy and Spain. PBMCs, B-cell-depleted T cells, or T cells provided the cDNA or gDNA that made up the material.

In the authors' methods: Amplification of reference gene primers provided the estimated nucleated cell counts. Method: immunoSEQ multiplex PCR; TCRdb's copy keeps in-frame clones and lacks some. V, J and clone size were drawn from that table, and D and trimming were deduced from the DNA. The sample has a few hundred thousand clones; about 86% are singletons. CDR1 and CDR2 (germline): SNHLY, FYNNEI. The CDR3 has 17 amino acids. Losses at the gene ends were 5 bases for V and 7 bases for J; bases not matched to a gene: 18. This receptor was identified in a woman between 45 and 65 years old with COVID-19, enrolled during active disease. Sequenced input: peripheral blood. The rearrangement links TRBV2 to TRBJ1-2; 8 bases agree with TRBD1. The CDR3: CASSLDRVPSSRGGYTF. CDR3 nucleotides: TGTGCCAGCAGTCTGGACAGGGTACCGAGTTCGAGAGGTGGCTACACCTTC.